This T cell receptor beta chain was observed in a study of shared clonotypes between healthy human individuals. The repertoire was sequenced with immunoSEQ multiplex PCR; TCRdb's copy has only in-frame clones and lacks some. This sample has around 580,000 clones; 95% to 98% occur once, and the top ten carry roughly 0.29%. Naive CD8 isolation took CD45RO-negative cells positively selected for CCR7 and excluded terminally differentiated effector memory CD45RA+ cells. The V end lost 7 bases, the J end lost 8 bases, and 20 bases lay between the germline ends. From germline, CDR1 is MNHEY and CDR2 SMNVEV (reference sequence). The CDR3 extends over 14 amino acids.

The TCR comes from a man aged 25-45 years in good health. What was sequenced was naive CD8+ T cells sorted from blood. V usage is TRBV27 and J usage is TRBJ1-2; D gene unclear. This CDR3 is CASTPIPGWEGYTF. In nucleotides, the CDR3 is TGTGCCAGCACCCCAATCCCAGGATGGGAAGGCTACACCTTC.